The source of this T cell receptor beta chain is a study of blood T cell repertoires in COVID-19. Overall study context: The United States, Italy and Spain were the sources of the acute and convalescent COVID-19 samples. Nucleic acid was either cDNA or gDNA, and it came from T cells, B-cell-depleted T cells, or PBMCs.

There are a few counts of this clone. V was clipped by 6 bases and J by 4 bases, with 18 bases between them. The germline gives CDR1 KGHSH, CDR2 LQKENI. The length of the CDR3 is 15 residues. Authors' analysis steps: Reference gene primer amplification gave estimated nucleated cell counts. TCRdb's copy holds only in-frame clones and misses some; the assay was immunoSEQ multiplex PCR. The V and J calls and clone size are taken from that table; D and trimming were inferred from the DNA. The table lists more than 150,000 clones, over 60% of them singletons. Material: peripheral blood. J is TRBJ1-2 and V is TRBV18; D call uncertain. The TCR was taken from an older woman with acute or convalescent COVID-19. The CDR3 coding sequence is TGTGCCAGCTCTAACCCCCCCACAGAACTCTATGGCTACACCTTC. Amino acid sequence: CASSNPPTELYGYTF.